The T cell receptor (beta chain) described here comes from a study of T cell clonality in common variable immunodeficiency. Both groups were predominantly of Caucasian heritage. The CDR3 is 12 amino acids. Germline V gene lookup returns CDR1 LNHDA and CDR2 SQIVND (reference sequence). The ends were cut back, 5 bases at V and 3 bases at J, with 8 bases in the middle. This clone was seen ten or more times. The read gets to within 3 residues of the CDR3 end, and the germline J gene fills in the rest. The data were produced by immunoSEQ multiplex PCR, yet TCRdb's version contains in-frame clones alone and is incomplete. There are about 42,000 clones in the sample, none observed a single time.

Sequencing was performed on peripheral blood mononuclear cells. The chain combines TRBV19 with TRBJ2-7; D is uncertain. The TCR sequence derives from a person between 18 and 75 years old in good health. This CDR3 reads CASSPNFYEQYF. The CDR3 bases that were read are TGTGCCAGTAGTCCGAACTTCTACGAG.